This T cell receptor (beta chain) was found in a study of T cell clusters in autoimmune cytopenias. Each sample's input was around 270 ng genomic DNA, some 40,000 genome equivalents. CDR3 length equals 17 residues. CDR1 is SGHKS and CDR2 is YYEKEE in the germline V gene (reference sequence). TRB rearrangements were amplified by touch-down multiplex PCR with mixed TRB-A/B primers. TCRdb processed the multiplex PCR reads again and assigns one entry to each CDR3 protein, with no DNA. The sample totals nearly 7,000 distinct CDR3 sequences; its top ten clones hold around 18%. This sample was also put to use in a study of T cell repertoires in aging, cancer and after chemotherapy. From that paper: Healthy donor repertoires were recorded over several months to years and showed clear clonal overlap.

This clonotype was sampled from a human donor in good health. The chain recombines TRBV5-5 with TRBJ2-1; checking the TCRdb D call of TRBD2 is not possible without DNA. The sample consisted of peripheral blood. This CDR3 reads CASSFPAGGLGSNEQFF.